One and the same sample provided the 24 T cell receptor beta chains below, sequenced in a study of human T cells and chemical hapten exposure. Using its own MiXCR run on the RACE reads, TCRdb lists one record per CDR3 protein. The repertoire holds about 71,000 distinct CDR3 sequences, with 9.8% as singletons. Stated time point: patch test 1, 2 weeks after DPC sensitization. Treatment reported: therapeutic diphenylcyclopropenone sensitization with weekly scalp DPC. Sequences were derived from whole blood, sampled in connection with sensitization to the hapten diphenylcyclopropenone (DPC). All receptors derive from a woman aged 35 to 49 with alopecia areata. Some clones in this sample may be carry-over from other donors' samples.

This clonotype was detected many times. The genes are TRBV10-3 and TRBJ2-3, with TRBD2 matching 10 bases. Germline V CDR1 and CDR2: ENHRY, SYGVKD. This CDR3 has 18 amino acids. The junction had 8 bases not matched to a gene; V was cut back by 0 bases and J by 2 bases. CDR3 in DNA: TGTGCCATCAGTGAGTCGACTCGAGCGGGGGGGCCCACAGATACGCAGTATTTT. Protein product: CAISESTRAGGPTDTQYF.

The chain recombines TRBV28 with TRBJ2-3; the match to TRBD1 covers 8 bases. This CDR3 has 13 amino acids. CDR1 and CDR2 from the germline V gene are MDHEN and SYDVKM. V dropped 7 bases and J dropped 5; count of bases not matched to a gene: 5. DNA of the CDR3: TGTGCCAGCACGGCAGGGGGCAAAGATACGCAGTATTTT. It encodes CASTAGGKDTQYF. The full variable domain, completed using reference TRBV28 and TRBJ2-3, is DVKVTQSSRYLVKRTGEKVFLECVQDMDHENMFWYRQDPGLGLRLIYFSYDVKMKEKGDIPEGYSVSREKKERFSLILESASTNQTSMYLCASTAGGKDTQYFGPGTRLTVL.

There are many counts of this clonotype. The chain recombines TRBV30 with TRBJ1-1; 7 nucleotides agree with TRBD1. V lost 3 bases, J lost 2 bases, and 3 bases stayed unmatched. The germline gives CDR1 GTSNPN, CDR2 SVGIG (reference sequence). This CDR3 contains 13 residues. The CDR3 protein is CAWRGQPNTEAFF. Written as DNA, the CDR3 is TGTGCCTGGAGGGGACAGCCAAACACTGAAGCTTTCTTT.

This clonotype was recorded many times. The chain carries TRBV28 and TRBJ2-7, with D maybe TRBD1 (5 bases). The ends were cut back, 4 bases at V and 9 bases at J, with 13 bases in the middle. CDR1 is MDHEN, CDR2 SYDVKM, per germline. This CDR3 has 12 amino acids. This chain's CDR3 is CASSSQGLGQYF. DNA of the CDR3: TGTGCCAGCAGTTCCCAGGGTTTAGGGCAGTACTTC.

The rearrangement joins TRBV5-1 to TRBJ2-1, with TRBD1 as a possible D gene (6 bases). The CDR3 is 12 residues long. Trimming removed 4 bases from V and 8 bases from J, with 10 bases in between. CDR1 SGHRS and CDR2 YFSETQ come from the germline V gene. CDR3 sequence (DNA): TGCGCCAGCAGCGTCAGGGGCCATGAGCAGTTCTTC. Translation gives CASSVRGHEQFF.

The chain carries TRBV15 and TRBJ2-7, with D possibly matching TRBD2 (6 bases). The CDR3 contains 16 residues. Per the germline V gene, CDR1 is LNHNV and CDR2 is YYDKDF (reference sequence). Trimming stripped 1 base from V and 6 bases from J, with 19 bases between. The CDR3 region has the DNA TGTGCCACCAGCAGAGCAATTGGAGGGGACCTCTCCGAGCAGTACTTC. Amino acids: CATSRAIGGDLSEQYF.

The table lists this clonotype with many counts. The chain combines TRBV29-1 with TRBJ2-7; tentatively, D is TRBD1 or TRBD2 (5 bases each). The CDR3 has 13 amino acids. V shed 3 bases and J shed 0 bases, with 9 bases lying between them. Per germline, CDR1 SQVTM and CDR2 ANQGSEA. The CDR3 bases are TGCAGCGTTGAGGCAGGGAGCTCCTACGAGCAGTACTTC. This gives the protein CSVEAGSSYEQYF.

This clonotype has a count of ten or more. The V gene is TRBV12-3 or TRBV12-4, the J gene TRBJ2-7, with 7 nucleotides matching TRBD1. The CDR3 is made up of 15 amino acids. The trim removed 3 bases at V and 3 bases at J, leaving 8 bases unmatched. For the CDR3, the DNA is TGTGCCAGCAGTTTGGGACAGAACATTTACTACGAGCAGTACTTC. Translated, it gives CASSLGQNIYYEQYF.

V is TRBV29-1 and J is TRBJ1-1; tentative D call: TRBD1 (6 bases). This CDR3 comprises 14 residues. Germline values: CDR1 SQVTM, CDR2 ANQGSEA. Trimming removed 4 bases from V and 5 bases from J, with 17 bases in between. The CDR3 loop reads CSVVVGARGTEAFF. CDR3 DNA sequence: TGCAGCGTTGTAGTGGGGGCAAGAGGGACTGAAGCTTTCTTT.

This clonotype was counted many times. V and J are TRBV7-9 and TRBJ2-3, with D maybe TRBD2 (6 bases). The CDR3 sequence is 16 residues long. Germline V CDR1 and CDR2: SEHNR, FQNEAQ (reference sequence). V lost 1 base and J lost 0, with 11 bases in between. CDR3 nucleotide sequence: TGTGCCAGCAGCTTAGGACTAGACCCTAGCACAGATACGCAGTATTTT. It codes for CASSLGLDPSTDTQYF.

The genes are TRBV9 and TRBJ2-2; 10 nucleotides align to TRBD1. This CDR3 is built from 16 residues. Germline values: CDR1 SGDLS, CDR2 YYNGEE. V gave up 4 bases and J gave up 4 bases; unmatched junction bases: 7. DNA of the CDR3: TGTGCCAGCAGCTCAGGACAGGGGGAGGGCACCGGGGAGCTGTTTTTT. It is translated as CASSSGQGEGTGELFF.

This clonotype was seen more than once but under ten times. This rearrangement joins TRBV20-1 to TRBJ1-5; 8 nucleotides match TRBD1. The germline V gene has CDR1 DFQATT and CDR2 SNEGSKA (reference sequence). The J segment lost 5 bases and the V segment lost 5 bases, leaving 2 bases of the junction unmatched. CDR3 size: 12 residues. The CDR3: CSAGTGDQPQHF. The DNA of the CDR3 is TGCAGTGCTGGGACAGGAGATCAGCCCCAGCATTTT.

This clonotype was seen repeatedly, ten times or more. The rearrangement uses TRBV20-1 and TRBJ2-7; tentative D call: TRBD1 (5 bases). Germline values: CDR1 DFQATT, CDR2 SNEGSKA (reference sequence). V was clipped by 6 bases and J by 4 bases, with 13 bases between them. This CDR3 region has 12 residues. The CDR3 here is CSATGPTYEQYF. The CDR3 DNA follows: TGCAGTGCCACAGGTCCTACATACGAGCAGTACTTC.

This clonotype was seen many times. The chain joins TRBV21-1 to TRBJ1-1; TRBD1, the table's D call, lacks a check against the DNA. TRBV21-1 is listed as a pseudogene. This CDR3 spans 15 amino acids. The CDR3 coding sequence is TGTGCCAGCGTCGGGACAGGGGGCAGAGGCACTGAAGCTTTCTTT. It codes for CASVGTGGRGTEAFF.

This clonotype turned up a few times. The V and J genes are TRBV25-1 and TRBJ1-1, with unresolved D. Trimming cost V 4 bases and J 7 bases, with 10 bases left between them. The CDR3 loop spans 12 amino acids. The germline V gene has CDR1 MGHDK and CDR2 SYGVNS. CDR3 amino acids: CASSARKGEAFF. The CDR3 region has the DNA TGTGCCAGCAGTGCTCGAAAGGGTGAAGCTTTCTTT. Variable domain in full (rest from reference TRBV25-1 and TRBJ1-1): EADIYQTPRYLVIGTGKKITLECSQTMGHDKMYWYQQDPGMELHLIHYSYGVNSTEKGDLSSESTVSRIRTEHFPLTLESARPSHTSQYLCASSARKGEAFFGQGTRLTVV.

CDR3 DNA: TGTGCCAGCAGCTTAAAGGGACAGGGGGCGTCGGGCGAGCAGTACTTC. Its translation: CASSLKGQGASGEQYF. V usage is TRBV11-2 and J usage is TRBJ2-7, with 12 positions matching TRBD1. The CDR3 is 16 amino acids. Trimming removed 2 bases from V and 6 bases from J; junction bases left unmatched: 8. Germline V gene sequence: CDR1 SGHAT, CDR2 FQNNGV.

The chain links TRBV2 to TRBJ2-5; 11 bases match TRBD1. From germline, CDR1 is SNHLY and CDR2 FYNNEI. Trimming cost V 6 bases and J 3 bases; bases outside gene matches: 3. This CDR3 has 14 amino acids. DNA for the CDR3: TGTGCCAGCAGCCGGGACAGGGGGAAAGAGACCCAGTACTTC. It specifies CASSRDRGKETQYF.

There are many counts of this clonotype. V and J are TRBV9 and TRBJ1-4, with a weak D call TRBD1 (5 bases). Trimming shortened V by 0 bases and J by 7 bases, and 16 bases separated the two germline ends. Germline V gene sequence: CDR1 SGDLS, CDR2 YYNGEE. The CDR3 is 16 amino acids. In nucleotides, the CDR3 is TGTGCCAGCAGCGTAGGCGCAAGACAGACGGGTGAAAAACTGTTTTTT. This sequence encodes CASSVGARQTGEKLFF.

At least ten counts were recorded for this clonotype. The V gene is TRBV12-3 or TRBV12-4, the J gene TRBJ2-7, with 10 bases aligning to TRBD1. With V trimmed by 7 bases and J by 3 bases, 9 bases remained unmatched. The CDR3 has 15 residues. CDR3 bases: TGTGCCAGCACCCGACGGACAGGGGGAAACTACGAGCAGTACTTC. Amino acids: CASTRRTGGNYEQYF.

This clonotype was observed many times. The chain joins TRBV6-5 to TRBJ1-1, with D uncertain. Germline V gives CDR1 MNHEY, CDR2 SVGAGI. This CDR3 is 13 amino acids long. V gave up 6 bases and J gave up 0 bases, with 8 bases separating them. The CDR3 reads CASSRNMNTEAFF. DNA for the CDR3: TGTGCCAGCAGCCGAAATATGAACACTGAAGCTTTCTTT.

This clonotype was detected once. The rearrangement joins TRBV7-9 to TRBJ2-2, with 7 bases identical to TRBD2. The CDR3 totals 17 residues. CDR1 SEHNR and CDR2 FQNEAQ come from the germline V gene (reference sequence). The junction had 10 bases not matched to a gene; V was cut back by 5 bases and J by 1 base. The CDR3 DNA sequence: TGTGCCAGCAGCCCCGGTGGGAAGCGGGGGAACACCGGGGAGCTGTTTTTT. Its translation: CASSPGGKRGNTGELFF.

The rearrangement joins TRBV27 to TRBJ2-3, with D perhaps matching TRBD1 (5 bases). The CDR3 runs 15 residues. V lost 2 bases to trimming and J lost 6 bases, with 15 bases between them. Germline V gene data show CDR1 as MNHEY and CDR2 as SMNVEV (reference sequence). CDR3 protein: CASSLNSEGADTQYF. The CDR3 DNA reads TGTGCCAGCAGTTTAAATTCCGAAGGGGCGGATACGCAGTATTTT.

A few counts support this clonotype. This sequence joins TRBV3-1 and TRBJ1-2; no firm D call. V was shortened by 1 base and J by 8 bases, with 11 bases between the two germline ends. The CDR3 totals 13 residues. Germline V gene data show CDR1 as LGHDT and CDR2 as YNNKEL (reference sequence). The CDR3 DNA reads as TGTGCCAGCAGCCAAGGGGAGGCCCGAGGCTACACCTTC. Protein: CASSQGEARGYTF.

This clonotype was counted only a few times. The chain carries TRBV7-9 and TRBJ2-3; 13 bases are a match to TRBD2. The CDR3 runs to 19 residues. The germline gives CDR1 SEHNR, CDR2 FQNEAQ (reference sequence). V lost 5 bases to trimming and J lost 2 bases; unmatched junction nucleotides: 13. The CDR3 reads CASSPTSGGFLWNTDTQYF. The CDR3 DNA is TGTGCCAGCAGCCCGACTAGCGGGGGGTTCCTATGGAACACAGATACGCAGTATTTT. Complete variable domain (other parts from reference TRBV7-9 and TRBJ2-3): DTGVSQNPRHKITKRGQNVTFRCDPISEHNRLYWYRQTLGQGPEFLTYFQNEAQLEKSRLLSDRFSAERPKGSFSTLEIQRTEQGDSAMYLCASSPTSGGFLWNTDTQYFGPGTRLTVL.